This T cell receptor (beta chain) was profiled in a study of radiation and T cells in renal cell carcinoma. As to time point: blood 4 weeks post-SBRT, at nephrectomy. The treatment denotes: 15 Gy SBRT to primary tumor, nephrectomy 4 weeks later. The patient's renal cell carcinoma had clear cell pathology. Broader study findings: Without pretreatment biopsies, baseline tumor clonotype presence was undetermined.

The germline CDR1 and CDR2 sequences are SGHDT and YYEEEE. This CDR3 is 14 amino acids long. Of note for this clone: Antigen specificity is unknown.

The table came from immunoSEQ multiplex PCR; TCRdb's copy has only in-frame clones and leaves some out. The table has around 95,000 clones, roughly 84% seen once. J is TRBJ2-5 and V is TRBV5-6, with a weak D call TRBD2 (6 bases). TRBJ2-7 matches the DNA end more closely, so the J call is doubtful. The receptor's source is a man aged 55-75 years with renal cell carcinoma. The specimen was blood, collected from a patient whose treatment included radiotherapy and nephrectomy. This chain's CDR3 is CASSPGGAPYEQYF. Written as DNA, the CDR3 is TGTGCCAGCAGCCCCGGCGGGGCGCCTTACGAGCAGTACTTC.